These 2 T cell receptor beta chains were sequenced from one sample in a study of cytomegalovirus exposure and HLA in healthy donors. PCR used 60 Vbeta primers and 13 Jbeta primers. Generated by immunoSEQ multiplex PCR, the TCRdb table keeps only in-frame clones and is missing some. The sample shows 70,000 or so clones, 65% to 70% of them seen only once. Sequences were obtained from PBMCs. Every receptor here comes from a woman in her 30s in good health and CMV-seronegative.

This clone was observed a single time. The chain is built from TRBV14 and TRBJ1-1; tentatively, D is TRBD1 (5 bases). The germline CDR1 and CDR2 sequences are SGHDN and FVKESK. Trimming shortened V by 4 bases and J by 5 bases, and 14 bases separated the two germline ends. CDR3 length equals 14 residues. CDR3 bases: TGTGCCAGCAGCCTTCACAGGCGGGGGACTGAAGCTTTCTTT. It translates to CASSLHRRGTEAFF.

The V gene is TRBV19, the J gene TRBJ1-1; 9 bases align to TRBD1. This CDR3 region has 17 residues. Germline V CDR1 and CDR2: LNHDA, SQIVND (reference sequence). Trimming at V came to 7 bases and at J to 3 bases, leaving 15 bases not matched to a gene. The CDR3 bases are TGTGCCAGTACCATAAGGATACGGACAGGGGACGACACTGAAGCTTTCTTT. It codes for CASTIRIRTGDDTEAFF.